These 30 T cell receptor beta chains share one sample of origin, sequenced in a study of shared clonotypes between healthy human individuals. It was CD45RO-negative cells, positively selected for CCR7, that made up naive CD8 cells, with terminally differentiated effector memory CD45RA+ cells excluded. Produced via immunoSEQ multiplex PCR; TCRdb's table is partial and in-frame only. The sample shows about 800,000 clones, just over 95% of them seen only once. Sample: naive CD8+ T cells sorted from blood. These receptors were taken from a young man in good health.

This chain uses TRBV11-2 with TRBJ2-3; 12 bases match TRBD1. Germline CDR1 is SGHAT and CDR2 is FQNNGV. V dropped 6 bases and J dropped 4; count of bases not matched to a gene: 11. The CDR3 loop spans 17 amino acids. In DNA, the CDR3 is TGTGCCAGCAGACTTAGACAGGGGGACAGGGGGCCAGATACGCAGTATTTT. This encodes CASRLRQGDRGPDTQYF.

V gene TRBV28 combines with J gene TRBJ2-6, with D unclear. Germline loops: CDR1 MDHEN, CDR2 SYDVKM. V lost 3 bases and J 1 base, leaving 4 bases between the germline ends. The CDR3 loop spans 14 amino acids. CDR3 DNA: TGTGCCAGCAGTTTTGAGTCTGGGGCCAACGTCCTGACTTTC. It specifies CASSFESGANVLTF.

The rearrangement uses TRBV7-9 and TRBJ2-1; 8 positions match TRBD1. Per germline, CDR1 SEHNR and CDR2 FQNEAQ (reference sequence). The CDR3 loop spans 13 amino acids. V gave up 5 bases and J gave up 6 bases; unmatched junction bases: 3. This CDR3 reads CASSPGTGNEQFF. CDR3 bases: TGTGCCAGCAGCCCTGGGACAGGCAATGAGCAGTTCTTC.

The gene calls are TRBV19 and TRBJ2-7; 8 nucleotides match TRBD1. This CDR3 region has 16 residues. Germline V gene lookup returns CDR1 LNHDA and CDR2 SQIVND (reference sequence). Unmatched junction bases numbered 14, after V lost 6 bases and J lost 4 bases. CDR3 DNA: TGTGCCAGTAGCCCCGGCTCCGGACAGGGACGGTACGAGCAGTACTTC. This gives the protein CASSPGSGQGRYEQYF.

J is TRBJ2-7 and V is TRBV7-9; 9 bases align to TRBD2. The CDR3 sequence is 16 residues long. The trim removed 4 bases at V and 2 bases at J, leaving 9 bases unmatched. Germline V gene sequence: CDR1 SEHNR, CDR2 FQNEAQ (reference sequence). The CDR3 nucleotides are TGTGCCAGCAGCTCCAGATGGCGGGAGGGAACCTACGAGCAGTACTTC. It yields the protein CASSSRWREGTYEQYF.

The gene calls are TRBV9 and TRBJ2-3; no reliable D call. Germline CDR1 is SGDLS and CDR2 is YYNGEE. The CDR3 totals 13 residues. The V and J ends lost 3 bases and 6 bases respectively, with 11 bases between them. CDR3 residues: CASSEEVGDTQYF. The DNA of the CDR3 is TGTGCCAGCAGCGAGGAAGTGGGTGATACGCAGTATTTT.

CDR3 DNA sequence: TGCAGCGTTGGCAGGGCTAACTATGGCTACACCTTC. Translated, it gives CSVGRANYGYTF. The chain combines TRBV29-1 with TRBJ1-2, with TRBD1 as a possible D gene (5 bases). The CDR3 totals 12 residues. In germline, CDR1 is SQVTM, CDR2 ANQGSEA. V was clipped by 4 bases and J by 0 bases, with 6 bases between them.

V is TRBV19 and J is TRBJ2-7, with D possibly TRBD2 on 5 matching bases. The V end was cut by 5 bases, the J end by 1 base, with 9 bases between. The CDR3 loop spans 13 amino acids. Germline V gives CDR1 LNHDA, CDR2 SQIVND (reference sequence). The CDR3 DNA reads as TGTGCCAGTAGTTATAGGACTTCCTACGAGCAGTACTTC. Translating gives CASSYRTSYEQYF.

The chain joins TRBV2 to TRBJ2-3; TRBD2 matches at 14 bases. The CDR3 extends over 19 amino acids. Losses at the gene ends were 4 bases for V and 0 bases for J; bases not matched to a gene: 9. The V gene's germline CDR1 is SNHLY and CDR2 FYNNEI. CDR3 sequence: CASSGSGLAGGLSTDTQYF. For the CDR3, the DNA is TGTGCCAGCAGTGGTAGCGGACTAGCGGGAGGCCTTAGCACAGATACGCAGTATTTT.

The chain has TRBV2 and TRBJ1-2, with TRBD1 identical over 12 bases. The length of the CDR3 is 18 residues. CDR1 and CDR2 from the germline V gene are SNHLY and FYNNEI. Germline trimming cut 4 bases from V and 3 bases from J; bases unmatched to any gene: 12. In DNA form, the CDR3 reads TGTGCCAGCAGTGGGACCCGGGACAGGGGGCTAAGAGACTATGGCTACACCTTC. This sequence encodes CASSGTRDRGLRDYGYTF.

CDR3 bases: TGTGCCAGCAGCTGGGACGCAGTCTCCTACGAGCAGTACTTC. This gives the protein CASSWDAVSYEQYF. The chain uses TRBV5-6 and TRBJ2-7; D possibly uses TRBD1 or TRBD2 (5 bases each). Trimming took 3 bases from V and 0 from J, leaving 10 bases between them. Germline CDR1 reads SGHDT; CDR2 reads YYEEEE. This CDR3 comprises 14 residues.

The rearrangement links TRBV4-2 to TRBJ2-3, with TRBD2 identical over 8 bases. The length of the CDR3 is 19 residues. CDR1 and CDR2 (germline): LGHNA, YNFKEQ. The J segment lost 4 bases and the V segment lost 0 bases, leaving 15 bases of the junction unmatched. CDR3 bases: TGTGCCAGCAGCCAAGACGTGGATCTCGGCGGGAGGAGCGCAGATACGCAGTATTTT. Protein product: CASSQDVDLGGRSADTQYF.

V is TRBV6-6 and J is TRBJ1-2; D might be TRBD1 (6 bases). Germline assignment: CDR1 MNHNY and CDR2 SVGAGI (reference sequence). This CDR3 has 16 residues. The V gene lost 0 bases and the J gene lost 6 bases, with 17 bases spanning the gap. This CDR3 is CASSYSGGHTPNGYTF. The CDR3, as DNA: TGTGCCAGCAGTTACTCCGGGGGGCATACTCCGAATGGCTACACCTTC.

J is TRBJ2-7 and V is TRBV29-1; 8 nucleotides line up with TRBD1. The V gene end was trimmed by 5 bases and the J gene end by 2 bases; junction bases not matched to a gene: 5. CDR1 and CDR2 from the germline V gene are SQVTM and ANQGSEA. This CDR3 is built from 13 residues. The CDR3 DNA sequence: TGCAGCGTTCCGACAGGGGACGCCTACGAGCAGTACTTC. Its translation: CSVPTGDAYEQYF.

The chain couples TRBV28 to TRBJ2-7, with 8 nucleotides matching TRBD1. This CDR3 region has 16 residues. Germline trimming cut 4 bases from V and 6 bases from J; bases unmatched to any gene: 14. CDR1 and CDR2 (germline): MDHEN, SYDVKM. CDR3 sequence reads: CASSSTGTGGWGEQYF. In DNA form, the CDR3 reads TGTGCCAGCAGTTCGACCGGGACAGGCGGTTGGGGCGAGCAGTACTTC.

This chain uses TRBV6-5 with TRBJ1-1; TRBD1 aligns across 7 bases. V shed 2 bases, J shed 0 bases, and the junction held 6 bases outside the gene matches. CDR3 length: 16 residues. Germline values: CDR1 MNHEY, CDR2 SVGAGI. The CDR3 loop is CASSYHGDRLNTEAFF. Here the CDR3 DNA reads TGTGCCAGCAGTTACCACGGGGACAGATTGAACACTGAAGCTTTCTTT.

The CDR3 nucleotides read TGCAGCGTATCGACCTCCTACGAGCAGTACTTC. Protein product: CSVSTSYEQYF. The chain uses TRBV29-1 and TRBJ2-7; no reliable D call. The CDR3 is made up of 11 amino acids. V gave up 6 bases and J gave up 0 bases, with 6 bases separating them. The germline CDR1 and CDR2 sequences are SQVTM and ANQGSEA.

The rearrangement links TRBV27 to TRBJ2-1; 10 bases map to TRBD1. Losses at the gene ends were 3 bases for V and 10 bases for J; bases not matched to a gene: 9. The CDR3 totals 15 residues. The germline gives CDR1 MNHEY, CDR2 SMNVEV (reference sequence). This CDR3 reads CASSLYRQGAWEQFF. CDR3 nucleotides: TGTGCCAGCAGTTTGTACAGACAGGGGGCTTGGGAGCAGTTCTTC.

This clone was seen once. V and J are TRBV6-5 and TRBJ2-1; TRBD2 matches at 8 bases. The CDR3 totals 13 residues. The germline gives CDR1 MNHEY, CDR2 SVGAGI. After removal of 10 bases from V and 2 bases from J, the junction contained 4 bases not matched to a gene. The CDR3 DNA follows: TGTGCCACCAACGGGGGGGCCTACAATGAGCAGTTCTTC. Amino acid sequence: CATNGGAYNEQFF.

This chain links TRBV4-1 with TRBJ2-7; D possibly corresponds to TRBD1 (6 bases). The germline V and J ends were trimmed by 1 base and 3 bases, with 13 bases remaining between them. Germline CDR1 reads MGHRA; CDR2 reads YSYEKL. The CDR3 runs 15 residues. The DNA of the CDR3 is TGCGCCAGCAGCCAAGCAGACAGGTCATACTACGAGCAGTACTTC. Translation gives CASSQADRSYYEQYF.

The genes are TRBV7-2 and TRBJ2-7, with D unresolved. The CDR3 is 15 amino acids. Looked up from germline, CDR1 is SGHTA and CDR2 is FQGNSA. The V end was cut by 1 base, the J end by 4 bases, with 14 bases between. CDR3 protein: CASSLGYNLGYEQYF. The CDR3 coding sequence is TGTGCCAGCAGCTTAGGGTACAACTTGGGATACGAGCAGTACTTC.

V gene TRBV28 combines with J gene TRBJ2-7; 9 nucleotides line up with TRBD1. Germline-derived CDR1 and CDR2 are MDHEN and SYDVKM. There are 15 residues in the CDR3. V shed 5 bases and J 2 bases; nucleotides not matched to a gene: 7. DNA of the CDR3: TGTGCCAGCAGTATCCCGGGACAGGGAACCTACGAGCAGTACTTC. Its translation is CASSIPGQGTYEQYF.

V usage is TRBV7-9 and J usage is TRBJ2-5; D is undetermined. Looked up from germline, CDR1 is SEHNR and CDR2 is FQNEAQ (reference sequence). Trimming took off 2 bases at V and 2 bases at J, with 6 bases between the two ends. The CDR3 has 13 residues. The CDR3 sequence: CASSLLGQETQYF. CDR3 DNA: TGTGCCAGCAGCTTATTGGGGCAAGAGACCCAGTACTTC. The whole variable domain, filled in from reference TRBV7-9 and TRBJ2-5, reads DTGVSQNPRHKITKRGQNVTFRCDPISEHNRLYWYRQTLGQGPEFLTYFQNEAQLEKSRLLSDRFSAERPKGSFSTLEIQRTEQGDSAMYLCASSLLGQETQYFGPGTRLLVL.

The chain links TRBV9 to TRBJ2-1; D remains unclear. The germline V gene has CDR1 SGDLS and CDR2 YYNGEE. V gave up 1 base and J gave up 4 bases, with 12 bases separating them. This CDR3 comprises 15 residues. For the CDR3, the DNA is TGTGCCAGCAGCGTAAGAGACACCGGTTACAATGAGCAGTTCTTC. Protein: CASSVRDTGYNEQFF.

The V gene is TRBV27, the J gene TRBJ2-7; 10 bases are shared with TRBD2. The CDR3 covers 16 residues. Germline V gene sequence: CDR1 MNHEY, CDR2 SMNVEV (reference sequence). J lost 1 base, V lost 5 bases, and 8 bases had no gene match. DNA for the CDR3: TGTGCCAGCAGTAAAACTAGCGGGACGACGTCCTACGAGCAGTACTTC. Translated: CASSKTSGTTSYEQYF.

The V gene is TRBV29-1, the J gene TRBJ2-5; possibly TRBD1 or TRBD2 for D (5 bases each). The germline V gene has CDR1 SQVTM and CDR2 ANQGSEA. The CDR3 has 14 residues. V gave up 3 bases and J gave up 3 bases, with 14 bases separating them. The CDR3 coding sequence is TGCAGCGTTGAGGCCGGGGACGGAAAAGAGACCCAGTACTTC. Translation: CSVEAGDGKETQYF.

With respect to this clone: Other DNA sequences of this sample code for an identical CDR3. The V and J genes are TRBV5-5 and TRBJ2-1; D gene unclear. Trimming stripped 0 bases from V and 7 bases from J, with 5 bases between. This CDR3 comprises 12 residues. Germline values: CDR1 SGHKS, CDR2 YYEKEE (reference sequence). In DNA, the CDR3 is TGTGCCAGCAGCTTGGGGGGTAATGAGCAGTTCTTC. This gives the protein CASSLGGNEQFF.

The chain joins TRBV27 to TRBJ2-3; TRBD1 might be the D (5 bases). The germline V gene encodes CDR1 MNHEY and CDR2 SMNVEV (reference sequence). The CDR3 loop spans 14 amino acids. V was shortened by 7 bases and J by 2 bases, with 13 bases between the two germline ends. The CDR3 spells CASNPDRHTDTQYF. The CDR3 bases are TGTGCCAGCAACCCCGACAGACACACAGATACGCAGTATTTT.

The genes are TRBV10-3 and TRBJ2-7; 10 bases match TRBD1. CDR3 length equals 15 residues. V gave up 10 bases and J gave up 4 bases; unmatched junction bases: 13. Germline V CDR1 and CDR2: ENHRY, SYGVKD. The CDR3 loop is CATQGEDRGYYEQYF. The CDR3 DNA is TGTGCCACCCAGGGGGAGGACAGGGGGTATTACGAGCAGTACTTC.

V is TRBV19 and J is TRBJ2-1; a weak D match, TRBD2 (6 bases). Per germline, CDR1 LNHDA and CDR2 SQIVND (reference sequence). This CDR3 has 15 residues. The germline V and J ends were trimmed by 5 bases and 4 bases, with 15 bases remaining between them. CDR3 protein: CASSFTREIYNEQFF. The CDR3 bases are TGTGCCAGTAGTTTTACACGGGAGATTTACAATGAGCAGTTCTTC.